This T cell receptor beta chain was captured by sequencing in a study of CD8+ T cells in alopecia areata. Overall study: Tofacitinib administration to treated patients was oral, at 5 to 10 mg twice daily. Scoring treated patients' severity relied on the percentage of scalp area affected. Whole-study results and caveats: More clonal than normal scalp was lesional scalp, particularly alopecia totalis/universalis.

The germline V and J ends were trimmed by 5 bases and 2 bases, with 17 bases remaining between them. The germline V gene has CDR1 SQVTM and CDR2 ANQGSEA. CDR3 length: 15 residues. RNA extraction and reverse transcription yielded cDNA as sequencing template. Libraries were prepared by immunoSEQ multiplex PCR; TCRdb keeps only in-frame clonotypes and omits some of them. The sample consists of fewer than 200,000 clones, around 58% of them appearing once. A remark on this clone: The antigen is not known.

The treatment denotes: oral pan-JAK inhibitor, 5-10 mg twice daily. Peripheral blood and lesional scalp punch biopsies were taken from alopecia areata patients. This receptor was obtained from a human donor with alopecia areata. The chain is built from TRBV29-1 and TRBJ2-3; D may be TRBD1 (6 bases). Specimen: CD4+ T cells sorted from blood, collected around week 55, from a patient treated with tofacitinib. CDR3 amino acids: CSVKGDTRSTDTQYF. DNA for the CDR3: TGCAGCGTTAAAGGGGACACGAGATCCACAGATACGCAGTATTTT.